This T cell receptor beta chain stems from a study of shared T cell receptors in the human thymus. Germline assignment: CDR1 SGHNT and CDR2 YYREEE (reference sequence). The CDR3 extends over 15 amino acids. V lost 3 bases to trimming and J lost 7 bases, with 20 bases between them. Method: immunoSEQ multiplex PCR; TCRdb's copy keeps in-frame clones and lacks some. Among about 660,000 clones listed, roughly 90% were seen once. These same data were also listed under a study on human thymus T cells.

Sequencing was carried out using thymocytes. The sequence derives from a boy younger than two with a congenital heart defect. V usage is TRBV5-4 and J usage is TRBJ2-7, with a tentative D call TRBD2 (6 bases). Written as DNA, the CDR3 is TGTGCCAGCAGCTCCGTTATGGGGGGTCGTGTAGAGCAGTACTTC. This gives the protein CASSSVMGGRVEQYF.